Listed below are T cell receptor beta chains from one sample, sequenced in a study of memory CD4+ T cells and cytomegalovirus serostatus. Using immunoSEQ multiplex PCR, the repertoire was profiled, and TCRdb retains in-frame clones only, with some absent. The data contain approximately 51,000 clones, approximately 81% of them singletons. Sequencing was performed on memory CD4+ T cells from blood. The receptors come from an adult in good health and CMV-seropositive. CDR3s include the opening cysteine and the closing phenylalanine or tryptophan. Each record gives: J gene, V gene, clone size, CDR3 protein. Not all rows give a size; the values are once, few, many and, for expanded clones, a class.

J: TRBJ2-7; V: TRBV7-2; size: -; CDR3: CASSLGGRAASYEQYF
J: TRBJ2-3; V: TRBV29-1; size: -; CDR3: CSVEGLPGGSTDTQYF
J: TRBJ1-6; V: TRBV10-3; size: -; CDR3: CAISPRTQLNSPLHF
J: TRBJ1-1; V: TRBV29-1; size: few; CDR3: CSVKGVAGGMHTEAFF
J: TRBJ2-7; V: TRBV11-2; size: -; CDR3: CASSFVGQGFYEQYF
J: TRBJ2-7; V: TRBV19; size: -; CDR3: CASTNRDRPTEQYF
J: TRBJ2-3; V: TRBV5-6; size: -; CDR3: CASNFYGGSGAPSTDTQYF
J: TRBJ2-1; V: TRBV6-1; size: -; CDR3: CASSDFPGNEQFF
J: TRBJ1-2; V: TRBV6-5; size: -; CDR3: CASSYGRGIGGYTF
J: TRBJ2-5; V: TRBV2; size: few; CDR3: CASTGGPGETQYF
J: TRBJ2-7; V: TRBV5-6; size: -; CDR3: CASSLERDRGTTYEQYF
J: TRBJ1-2; V: TRBV5-1; size: -; CDR3: CASSFSPRLVGGYTF
J: TRBJ2-3; V: TRBV12-5; size: -; CDR3: CASGLSWDSRTDTQYF
J: TRBJ1-6; V: TRBV19; size: -; CDR3: CASRTVDNSPLHF
J: TRBJ2-3; V: TRBV14; size: -; CDR3: CASSQDWQGSDTQYF
J: TRBJ2-3; V: TRBV27; size: -; CDR3: CASSLSSRSSDTQYF
J: TRBJ2-7; V: TRBV6-6; size: -; CDR3: CASWTGGSYEQYF
J: TRBJ2-7; V: TRBV11-3; size: -; CDR3: CASSLEGQGQPEQYF
J: TRBJ2-3; V: TRBV7-3; size: few; CDR3: CASSLHGGLNSDTQYF
J: TRBJ2-1; V: TRBV7-2; size: -; CDR3: CASSPKSPLSGGVTRKQFF
J: TRBJ1-4; V: TRBV7-9; size: -; CDR3: CASDLGQGEEKLFF
J: TRBJ1-2; V: TRBV10-3; size: -; CDR3: CAISADDPPGYTF
J: TRBJ2-3; V: TRBV2; size: -; CDR3: CASDPGLNTDTQYF
J: TRBJ2-3; V: TRBV9; size: -; CDR3: CASSASTGDTQYF